The rows below give T cell receptor beta chains drawn from one sample of a study of cytomegalovirus exposure and HLA in healthy donors. The assay was immunoSEQ multiplex PCR, and TCRdb's table has in-frame clones only and misses some. The profile shows roughly 92,000 clones, around 80% of them singletons. Sequenced: PBMCs. These receptors were taken from a woman aged 45-65 years in good health and CMV-seropositive. CDR3s include the opening cysteine and the closing phenylalanine or tryptophan. The D gene is left open where the match is weak. A clone size is listed for some rows: how often the clone was seen (once, few, many), or a class if it is expanded.

v_gene: TRBV19; j_gene: TRBJ2-5; d_gene: TRBD2; abundance: NA; CDR3nt: TGTGCCAGTAGTATAGTCGGGGGGGAAGAGACCCAGTACTTC; CDR3aa: CASSIVGGEETQYF
v_gene: TRBV18; j_gene: TRBJ2-5; d_gene: TRBD2; abundance: NA; CDR3nt: TGTGCCAGCTCGCCTAGCGGGAGTCGGGAGACCCAGTACTTC; CDR3aa: CASSPSGSRETQYF
v_gene: TRBV15; j_gene: TRBJ2-5; d_gene: TRBD1; abundance: NA; CDR3nt: TGTGCCACCACAGGGGGCTTGTTAGAGACCCAGTACTTC; CDR3aa: CATTGGLLETQYF
v_gene: TRBV11-2; j_gene: TRBJ1-1; d_gene: NA; abundance: few; CDR3nt: TGTGCCAGCAGCTTAGGGCCGAGCGAAATGAACACTGAAGCTTTCTTT; CDR3aa: CASSLGPSEMNTEAFF
v_gene: TRBV2; j_gene: TRBJ1-4; d_gene: NA; abundance: NA; CDR3nt: TGTGCCATCCTCCCCGCGGGGGCCTTAAATGAAAAACTGTTTTTT; CDR3aa: CAILPAGALNEKLFF
v_gene: TRBV6-1; j_gene: TRBJ1-2; d_gene: NA; abundance: NA; CDR3nt: TGTGCCAGCAGTGAAGAAGGGGAGGGTGACTATGGCTACACCTTC; CDR3aa: CASSEEGEGDYGYTF
v_gene: TRBV5-1; j_gene: TRBJ1-2; d_gene: TRBD1; abundance: NA; CDR3nt: TGCGCCAGCACCGGAGGGGGACAGGGAAACTATGGCTACACCTTC; CDR3aa: CASTGGGQGNYGYTF
v_gene: TRBV7-9; j_gene: TRBJ1-3; d_gene: TRBD1; abundance: NA; CDR3nt: TGTGCCAGCAGCTCCCCGACAGGGGTGGCTGGAAACACCATATATTTT; CDR3aa: CASSSPTGVAGNTIYF
v_gene: TRBV7-9; j_gene: TRBJ2-1; d_gene: NA; abundance: NA; CDR3nt: TGTGCCAGCAGCCCCGGGGTCGGCTCCTACAATGAGCAGTTCTTC; CDR3aa: CASSPGVGSYNEQFF
v_gene: TRBV30; j_gene: TRBJ1-1; d_gene: TRBD1; abundance: NA; CDR3nt: TGTGCCTGGAGTCTCAATTCAGGGGGAGGTTCTGAAGCTTTCTTT; CDR3aa: CAWSLNSGGGSEAFF
v_gene: TRBV10-2; j_gene: TRBJ2-7; d_gene: TRBD1; abundance: NA; CDR3nt: TGCGCCAGCAGTGAGCCCGGGACAGGGGTCTACGAGCAGTACTTC; CDR3aa: CASSEPGTGVYEQYF
v_gene: TRBV27; j_gene: TRBJ2-7; d_gene: NA; abundance: NA; CDR3nt: TGTGCCAGCAGTTTAGGCAGGCTTGGGGAGCAGTACTTC; CDR3aa: CASSLGRLGEQYF
v_gene: TRBV9; j_gene: TRBJ2-5; d_gene: TRBD1; abundance: once; CDR3nt: TGTGCCAGCAGCGTAGATACCCTCAGGGGGCGTGAGACCCAGTACTTC; CDR3aa: CASSVDTLRGRETQYF
v_gene: TRBV7-8; j_gene: TRBJ2-5; d_gene: NA; abundance: few; CDR3nt: TGTGCCAGCAGCTGGAGGGGCGCCGAGGGAGAGACCCAGTACTTC; CDR3aa: CASSWRGAEGETQYF
v_gene: TRBV7-9; j_gene: TRBJ2-3; d_gene: TRBD1; abundance: NA; CDR3nt: TGTGCCAGCAGCCGGGACAGGGGAGGCACAGATACGCAGTATTTT; CDR3aa: CASSRDRGGTDTQYF
v_gene: TRBV19; j_gene: TRBJ1-1; d_gene: NA; abundance: few; CDR3nt: TGTGCCAGTAGTATCGGGACATTAGATGAAGCTTTCTTT; CDR3aa: CASSIGTLDEAFF
v_gene: TRBV5-6; j_gene: TRBJ2-3; d_gene: NA; abundance: few; CDR3nt: TGTGCCAGCAGCCAACTAGATCTTTCGGAGGGGACGCAGTATTTT; CDR3aa: CASSQLDLSEGTQYF
v_gene: TRBV30; j_gene: TRBJ1-5; d_gene: TRBD1; abundance: few; CDR3nt: TGTGCCTGGAACCAACTACAGGGGCAGCCCCAGCATTTT; CDR3aa: CAWNQLQGQPQHF
v_gene: TRBV9; j_gene: TRBJ2-1; d_gene: TRBD2; abundance: NA; CDR3nt: TGTGCCAGCAGCCCTGAAGGGACTAGCGGTACCTACAATGAGCAGTTCTTC; CDR3aa: CASSPEGTSGTYNEQFF
v_gene: TRBV30; j_gene: TRBJ1-5; d_gene: TRBD1; abundance: NA; CDR3nt: TGTGCCTGCACCAGGGGGGTGGGGCAGCCCCAGCATTTT; CDR3aa: CACTRGVGQPQHF
v_gene: TRBV21-1; j_gene: TRBJ2-3; d_gene: NA; abundance: NA; CDR3nt: TGTGCCAGCAGCAAACAACGCCGGACAGGTTTCACAGATACGCAGTATTTT; CDR3aa: CASSKQRRTGFTDTQYF
v_gene: TRBV2; j_gene: TRBJ2-5; d_gene: TRBD1; abundance: NA; CDR3nt: TGTGCCAGCAGTGAGGGTGTGGGACAGGGGAAGACCCAGTACTTC; CDR3aa: CASSEGVGQGKTQYF
v_gene: TRBV12-5; j_gene: TRBJ1-2; d_gene: NA; abundance: NA; CDR3nt: TGTGCTAGTGGTTTGCCGGGGGAGGAGGTTGGCTACACCTTC; CDR3aa: CASGLPGEEVGYTF
v_gene: TRBV5-5; j_gene: TRBJ1-2; d_gene: NA; abundance: few; CDR3nt: TGTGCCAGCAGCTTGGTATCAGGGGATACCTCCTATGGCTACACCTTC; CDR3aa: CASSLVSGDTSYGYTF
v_gene: TRBV7-8; j_gene: TRBJ1-1; d_gene: TRBD1; abundance: NA; CDR3nt: TGTGCCAGCAGCTTAGTTGCCTGGACAGGGGGCGCTTGGAACACTGAAGCTTTCTTT; CDR3aa: CASSLVAWTGGAWNTEAFF
v_gene: TRBV7-9; j_gene: TRBJ2-5; d_gene: NA; abundance: NA; CDR3nt: TGTTCCAGCAGCTTAGCCCCGTCTGCTCAGGAAGAGACCCAGTACTTC; CDR3aa: CSSSLAPSAQEETQYF
v_gene: TRBV4-2; j_gene: TRBJ2-4; d_gene: NA; abundance: NA; CDR3nt: TGTGCCAGCAGCCAAGAGGGGGAGGCCTCGGACATTCAGTACTTC; CDR3aa: CASSQEGEASDIQYF
v_gene: TRBV7-8; j_gene: TRBJ2-1; d_gene: NA; abundance: NA; CDR3nt: TGTGCCAGCAGCTGGGTGGTAGCGGACGAGCAGTTCTTC; CDR3aa: CASSWVVADEQFF
v_gene: TRBV6-4; j_gene: TRBJ1-1; d_gene: TRBD1; abundance: NA; CDR3nt: TGTGCCAGCAGTGATTGCCTGCAGGGGGCTGGGACTGAAGCTTTCTTT; CDR3aa: CASSDCLQGAGTEAFF
v_gene: TRBV10-3; j_gene: TRBJ2-3; d_gene: TRBD2; abundance: once; CDR3nt: TGTGCCATCAGTGGTCTAGCGGGATCCACAGATACGCAGTATTTT; CDR3aa: CAISGLAGSTDTQYF
v_gene: TRBV6-6; j_gene: TRBJ1-2; d_gene: NA; abundance: NA; CDR3nt: TGTGCCAGCACCGAGCGCTCTTCGGGCTACACCTTC; CDR3aa: CASTERSSGYTF
v_gene: TRBV6-5; j_gene: TRBJ1-6; d_gene: NA; abundance: NA; CDR3nt: TGTGCCAGCAGTACGGGCTCCTATAATTCACCCCTCCACTTT; CDR3aa: CASSTGSYNSPLHF